This T cell receptor beta chain came from a study of shared clonotypes between healthy human individuals. Naive CD8 cells, CD45RO-negative and positively selected for CCR7, excluded terminally differentiated effector memory CD45RA+ cells. The CDR3 has 15 amino acids. V gave up 7 bases and J gave up 3 bases, with 18 bases separating them. Looked up from germline, CDR1 is SNHLY and CDR2 is FYNNEI. Measured with immunoSEQ multiplex PCR; TCRdb has only the in-frame clones, and not every one. Here the sample spans some 2.1 million clones, roughly 95% being singletons. This clonotype was obtained from a man between 18 and 29 years old in good health. The chain joins TRBV2 to TRBJ1-2, with D possibly being TRBD1 (6 bases). Sequenced input: naive CD8+ T cells sorted from blood. The CDR3 region is CASTSNRDTYYGYTF. In DNA form, the CDR3 reads TGTGCCAGCACCTCGAACCGGGACACCTACTATGGCTACACCTTC. Together with reference TRBV2 and TRBJ1-2, the CDR3 gives the full variable domain: EPEVTQTPSHQVTQMGQEVILRCVPISNHLYFYWYRQILGQKVEFLVSFYNNEISEKSEIFDDQFSVERPDGSNFTLKIRSTKLEDSAMYFCASTSNRDTYYGYTFGSGTRLTVV.